The 16 T cell receptor beta chains listed next were all sequenced from one sample in a study of blood T cell repertoires in COVID-19. Profiling relied on immunoSEQ multiplex PCR, and the TCRdb table lists in-frame clones only, not all of them. This table holds roughly 150,000 clones, approximately 88% found once. Sequencing was carried out using peripheral blood. These receptors all stem from a human donor in a cohort sampled during active COVID-19.

The CDR3 here is CASSAPGQTIYF. CDR3 DNA: TGTGCCAGCAGCGCCCCGGGACAGACCATATATTTT. V is TRBV21-1 and J is TRBJ1-3; TRBD1 reflects the table's D call only, with no check against the DNA. TRBV21-1 is listed as a pseudogene. The CDR3 runs to 12 residues.

The chain has TRBV15 and TRBJ2-6, with no clear D. The germline V gene has CDR1 LNHNV and CDR2 YYDKDF (reference sequence). The CDR3 runs to 13 residues. Trimming took 6 bases from V and 1 from J, leaving 4 bases between them. The chain's CDR3 is CATRASGANVLTF. CDR3 DNA sequence: TGTGCCACCAGGGCTTCTGGGGCCAACGTCCTGACTTTC.

Here the CDR3 DNA reads TGTGCCTGGAGTGTAGCCAGGGATCAGCCCCAGCATTTT. Translation gives CAWSVARDQPQHF. V usage is TRBV30 and J usage is TRBJ1-5; TRBD1 might be the D (5 bases). The V gene's germline CDR1 is GTSNPN and CDR2 SVGIG (reference sequence). The ends were cut back, 0 bases at V and 5 bases at J, with 8 bases in the middle. The CDR3 is 13 amino acids.

The chain has TRBV6-4 and TRBJ1-5; 9 bases map to TRBD1. The CDR3 is 19 amino acids. The germline V gene has CDR1 MRHNA and CDR2 SNTAGT. V lost 4 bases to trimming and J lost 0 bases; unmatched junction nucleotides: 13. In DNA, the CDR3 is TGTGCCAGCAGTGCGCACCGGGACAGGGCCATCAATAGCAATCAGCCCCAGCATTTT. Protein sequence: CASSAHRDRAINSNQPQHF.

The V and J genes are TRBV5-8 and TRBJ1-1; D not resolved. V was clipped by 1 base and J by 5 bases, with 6 bases between them. This CDR3 spans 12 amino acids. In germline, CDR1 is SGHTS, CDR2 YDEGEE. The CDR3 here is CASSLRVTEAFF. As DNA, the CDR3 is TGTGCCAGCAGCTTGCGGGTTACTGAAGCTTTCTTT.

This chain links TRBV5-3 with TRBJ1-1; D unclear. TRBV5-3 is filed as an ORF, its function uncertain. The CDR3 spans 12 residues. The V end was cut by 6 bases, the J end by 2 bases, with 8 bases between. CDR3: CARTPTNTEAFF. The CDR3 coding sequence is TGTGCCAGAACCCCCACAAACACTGAAGCTTTCTTT.

The chain links TRBV6-6 to TRBJ2-3; no clear D gene. Germline V CDR1 and CDR2: MNHNY, SVGAGI (reference sequence). The germline V and J ends were trimmed by 8 bases and 3 bases, with 9 bases remaining between them. The CDR3 has 12 amino acids. CDR3 nucleotide sequence: TGTGCCAGCCATACCGGGACAGATACGCAGTATTTT. Translated: CASHTGTDTQYF.

The chain employs TRBV19 and TRBJ2-3, with D uncertain. In germline, CDR1 is LNHDA, CDR2 SQIVND (reference sequence). The CDR3 has 15 amino acids. V shed 3 bases and J shed 1 base, with 11 bases lying between them. The CDR3 DNA reads TGTGCCAGTAGTATTCGCCAGGTGGGCACAGATACGCAGTATTTT. Its translation is CASSIRQVGTDTQYF.

The V and J genes are TRBV3-1 (or the pseudogene TRBV3-2) and TRBJ2-5; no definite D call. The CDR3 length is 16 residues. The V end lost 8 bases, the J end lost 5 bases, and 24 bases lay between the germline ends. Germline CDR1 and CDR2: LGHDT and YNNKEL (reference sequence). CDR3 residues: CASRAPKTHVLETQYF. CDR3 coding DNA: TGTGCCAGCCGAGCACCGAAGACACACGTCTTGGAGACCCAGTACTTC.

V usage is TRBV5-4 and J usage is TRBJ2-1, with TRBD1 identical over 10 bases. J lost 6 bases, V lost 1 base, and 4 bases had no gene match. Germline assignment: CDR1 SGHNT and CDR2 YYREEE (reference sequence). The CDR3 consists of 15 residues. CDR3: CASSLRTGGINEQFF. Here the CDR3 DNA reads TGTGCCAGCAGCTTGAGGACAGGGGGTATCAATGAGCAGTTCTTC. The full variable domain, rest sourced from reference TRBV5-4 and TRBJ2-1, is ETGVTQSPTHLIKTRGQQVTLRCSSQSGHNTVSWYQQALGQGPQFIFQYYREEENGRGNFPPRFSGLQFPNYSSELNVNALELDDSALYLCASSLRTGGINEQFFGPGTRLTVL.

The chain uses TRBV9 and TRBJ1-1; no clear D. V lost 0 bases to trimming and J lost 0 bases, with 6 bases between them. Germline V CDR1 and CDR2: SGDLS, YYNGEE. This CDR3 has 14 residues. DNA of the CDR3: TGTGCCAGCAGCGTAGAACAGATGAACACTGAAGCTTTCTTT. It encodes CASSVEQMNTEAFF.

The chain uses TRBV9 and TRBJ2-5; TRBD1 aligns across 11 bases. CDR1 SGDLS and CDR2 YYNGEE come from the germline V gene. The V segment lost 3 bases and the J segment 4 bases; nucleotides outside the gene matches: 5. The CDR3 covers 15 residues. The CDR3 region has the DNA TGTGCCAGCAGCGCCGGGACAGGGGGTGGAGAGACCCAGTACTTC. Translating it yields CASSAGTGGGETQYF.

The chain links TRBV5-1 to TRBJ1-1, with D perhaps TRBD1 (5 bases). The ends were cut back, 4 bases at V and 0 bases at J, with 22 bases in the middle. CDR1 is SGHRS and CDR2 is YFSETQ in the germline V gene. The CDR3 extends over 18 amino acids. The CDR3: CASSHTTQSTDMNTEAFF. The CDR3 DNA is TGCGCCAGCAGCCATACGACTCAATCGACAGACATGAACACTGAAGCTTTCTTT.

The table lists this clone with a few counts. The chain recombines TRBV7-9 with TRBJ1-1; D is uncertain. The CDR3 consists of 13 residues. Germline V CDR1 and CDR2: SEHNR, FQNEAQ (reference sequence). With 5 bases removed from V and 7 bases from J, the gap between germline ends came to 14 bases. CDR3 in amino acids: CASSPVGGLEAFF. The CDR3 DNA is TGTGCCAGCAGCCCAGTCGGCGGCCTTGAAGCTTTCTTT.

The chain uses TRBV10-2 and TRBJ2-7; TRBD2 matches 8 bases. Germline trimming cut 6 bases from V and 5 bases from J; bases unmatched to any gene: 6. Germline CDR1 reads WSHSY; CDR2 reads SAAADI. This CDR3 comprises 13 residues. Here the CDR3 reads CASSPSGGNEQYF. In DNA form, the CDR3 reads TGCGCCAGCAGCCCCAGCGGGGGAAACGAGCAGTACTTC.

The V gene is TRBV27, the J gene TRBJ2-6; D is uncertain. The germline V and J ends were trimmed by 6 bases and 0 bases, with 9 bases remaining between them. This CDR3 has 15 residues. Per germline, CDR1 MNHEY and CDR2 SMNVEV (reference sequence). DNA for the CDR3: TGTGCCAGCAGCCCCCCGGGCTCTGGGGCCAACGTCCTGACTTTC. Protein product: CASSPPGSGANVLTF.